This TCR beta chain derives from a study of blood T cells in healthy people across ages. Study information: For every two T cells, template switching captured about one barcoded beta molecule. Study-wide results and caveats: Per million T cells, TCR beta diversity dropped about linearly as age rose.

In regard to this clonotype: Its antigen is as yet unknown.

Primers used in a second PCR of roughly 6 to 11 cycles were a sample-barcoded 5' primer and a J-beta primer mix. In TCRdb, the 5' RACE reads were re-called with MiXCR into one record per CDR3 protein. The sample has 1.5 million to 2 million distinct CDR3 sequences, 49% seen once. CDR3 length: 14 residues. In germline, CDR1 is LNHDA, CDR2 SQIVND (reference sequence). V was cut by 1 base and J by 1 base, with 7 bases left in between. The chain combines TRBV19 with TRBJ2-5; D gene ambiguous. Input material: blood. This TCR derives from a woman aged 40 to 55 in good health. The CDR3 coding sequence is TGTGCCAGTAGTATAGCTTACAGCCAAGAGACCCAGTACTTC. It codes for CASSIAYSQETQYF.